The sequence of this T cell receptor (beta chain) was determined in a study of T cell clones after liver transplantation. The wider study: Standard immunosuppression, with no induction, continued until 12-24 months after transplant.

Libraries were prepared by immunoSEQ multiplex PCR; TCRdb keeps only in-frame clonotypes and omits some of them. The table includes roughly 72,000 clones, roughly 80% detected once. The clonotype originates from a human patient who received a liver transplant. T cells may partly derive from the graft donor. The material sequenced was CD4+ T cells from blood, taken roughly 48 months after liver transplant.

The CDR3 reads CASSEGTYTEAFF. Written as DNA, the CDR3 is TGTGCCAGCAGCGAGGGGACCTACACTGAAGCTTTCTTT. The gene calls are TRBV7-6 and TRBJ1-1, with a tentative D call TRBD1 (5 bases). Germline loops: CDR1 SGHVS, CDR2 FNYEAQ. V was pared by 5 bases and J by 3 bases, with 10 bases between. The CDR3 length is 13 residues.